The 10 T cell receptor beta chains reported below all come from one sample, sequenced in a study of beta chain features in type 1 diabetes. The isolated RNA, all of it, was reverse transcribed, so expressed TCRB transcripts were what got sequenced. TCRdb's table, derived via immunoSEQ multiplex PCR, lists solely in-frame clones and lacks some. The sample includes 150,000 to 200,000 clones, 7.5% to 10% of them seen just once. Input material: central memory CD4+ T cells from blood. These receptors originate from a woman aged 18-29 years in good health.

This clone came up many times. The genes are TRBV10-3 and TRBJ2-3, with D maybe TRBD2 (6 bases). Between the trimmed V and J ends, which lost 7 bases and 6 bases, there was a span of 17 bases. This CDR3 contains 14 residues. Germline-derived CDR1 and CDR2 are ENHRY and SYGVKD. The DNA for the CDR3 is TGTGCCATCAAAGGGCGGGATTCGGGCGATACGCAGTATTTT. Amino acids: CAIKGRDSGDTQYF.

This clone turned up a few times. J is TRBJ1-2 and V is TRBV7-8; D might be TRBD1 (5 bases). The CDR3 spans 13 residues. Germline lookup yields CDR1 SGHVS and CDR2 FQNEAQ. With 5 bases removed from V and 7 bases from J, the gap between germline ends came to 14 bases. This CDR3 is CASSLSGGTGYTF. Written as DNA, the CDR3 is TGTGCCAGCAGCCTCAGCGGCGGGACTGGCTACACCTTC.

The chain links TRBV5-1 to TRBJ2-3; the match to TRBD1 covers 8 bases. The CDR3 spans 14 residues. V was clipped by 4 bases and J by 3 bases; unmatched bases: 4. Germline V gives CDR1 SGHRS, CDR2 YFSETQ. CDR3 sequence: CASSRGQGTDTQYF. CDR3 nucleotides: TGCGCCAGCAGCCGAGGACAGGGTACAGATACGCAGTATTTT. The complete variable domain, with remaining parts taken from reference TRBV5-1 and TRBJ2-3, reads KAGVTQTPRYLIKTRGQQVTLSCSPISGHRSVSWYQQTPGQGLQFLFEYFSETQRNKGNFPGRFSGRQFSNSRSEMNVSTLELGDSALYLCASSRGQGTDTQYFGPGTRLTVL.

This clone was counted between two and nine times. The chain links TRBV4-2 to TRBJ2-7; TRBD2 agrees at 10 bases. The V gene end was trimmed by 1 base and the J gene end by 2 bases; junction bases not matched to a gene: 11. The CDR3 sequence is 18 residues long. Germline loops: CDR1 LGHNA, CDR2 YNFKEQ. CDR3 bases: TGTGCCAGCAGCCAAGGGTCTACTAGCGGGGCTGGGGCCTACGAGCAGTACTTC. Protein: CASSQGSTSGAGAYEQYF.

This clone was detected many times. V usage is TRBV30 and J usage is TRBJ1-1; D not resolved. The CDR3 is 12 amino acids. Germline assignment: CDR1 GTSNPN and CDR2 SVGIG (reference sequence). Trimming pared 4 bases from V and 3 bases from J, leaving 9 bases between. The CDR3 DNA reads TGTGCCTGGACAATGACTTACACTGAAGCTTTCTTT. This gives the protein CAWTMTYTEAFF. The whole variable domain, remainder taken from reference TRBV30 and TRBJ1-1, is SQTIHQWPATLVQPVGSPLSLECTVEGTSNPNLYWYRQAAGRGLQLLFYSVGIGQISSEVPQNLSASRPQDRQFILSSKKLLLSDSGFYLCAWTMTYTEAFFGQGTRLTVV.

This clone was seen a handful of times. V is TRBV7-2 and J is TRBJ2-1; 7 nucleotides line up with TRBD2. The V and J ends lost 1 base and 3 bases, in that order; junction bases with no gene match: 3. Germline assignment: CDR1 SGHTA and CDR2 FQGNSA. The CDR3 contains 15 residues. CDR3 DNA: TGTGCCAGCAGCTTAGTGGGGGGGGGCTACAATGAGCAGTTCTTC. It is translated as CASSLVGGGYNEQFF.

This clone appeared a few times. The V and J genes are TRBV9 and TRBJ2-7; 7 bases map to TRBD2. Germline trimming cut 4 bases from V and 3 bases from J; bases unmatched to any gene: 10. The CDR3 covers 15 residues. Germline-derived CDR1 and CDR2 are SGDLS and YYNGEE. The CDR3 loop is CASSPRAAGVYEQYF. CDR3 DNA sequence: TGTGCCAGCAGCCCCCGGGCTGCGGGGGTCTACGAGCAGTACTTC.

CDR3 protein: CAWSFGQIYEQYF. CDR3 nucleotides: TGTGCCTGGAGTTTCGGACAGATCTACGAGCAGTACTTC. The chain is built from TRBV30 and TRBJ2-7, with D possibly matching TRBD1 (6 bases). CDR1 and CDR2 (germline): GTSNPN, SVGIG (reference sequence). V was shortened by 2 bases and J by 3 bases, with 11 bases between the two germline ends. The CDR3 contains 13 residues.

This chain links TRBV7-2 with TRBJ1-6; D uncertain. Germline values: CDR1 SGHTA, CDR2 FQGNSA. The CDR3 contains 13 residues. V lost 5 bases and J lost 12, with 14 bases in between. The CDR3: CASSGQAGEPLHF. As DNA, the CDR3 is TGTGCCAGCAGCGGGCAGGCGGGCGAACCCCTCCACTTT.

The chain combines TRBV9 with TRBJ1-6, with D possibly TRBD1 on 6 matching bases. The CDR3 consists of 16 residues. Germline V lookup: CDR1 SGDLS, CDR2 YYNGEE. The germline V and J ends were trimmed by 1 base and 7 bases, with 15 bases remaining between them. CDR3 region: CASSVLGQGTNSPLHF. CDR3 nucleotides: TGTGCCAGCAGCGTATTGGGGCAGGGGACAAATTCACCCCTCCACTTT.